This T cell receptor beta chain was documented in a study of metastatic and nonmetastatic thyroid tumors. Study results and limitations: Benign nodules were reported to have significantly lower TCR beta diversity than malignant thyroid tumors, in blood and tumor.

As to this clone: Its target is not known.

TCRdb re-called clones via MiXCR from the PCR reads. The table has about 20,000 clones, 13% to 15% seen once. Treatment of any kind had been given to no patient before thyroid surgery. The sequence was obtained from a female donor with papillary thyroid cancer or a benign thyroid nodule (not recorded which). Some clones in this sample may be carry-over from other donors' samples. Sequencing was done on a sample of tumor tissue.

The CDR3 region has the DNA TGCAGTGCTCCCGAGGAGGGGGGGGTATCGAACACCGGGGAGCTGTTTTTT. This gives the protein CSAPEEGGVSNTGELFF. V is TRBV20-1 and J is TRBJ2-2, with a possible D match to TRBD2 (7 bases). Germline loops: CDR1 DFQATT, CDR2 SNEGSKA (reference sequence). V shed 5 bases and J shed 0 bases, with 19 bases lying between them. The CDR3 has 17 residues.